The clone carrying this T cell receptor beta chain was detected only a few times. Its antigen is not known. TCRdb reanalysed the RACE reads using MiXCR and keeps one entry per CDR3 protein. The sample gives approximately 160,000 distinct CDR3 sequences, around a quarter of which show up once; approximately 2.1% is in the top ten. Time point: patch test 3, about 24 weeks after DPC sensitization. Treatment meaning: therapeutic diphenylcyclopropenone sensitization with weekly scalp DPC. Before extraction, the whole blood was not fractionated, and total RNA was taken from it. This record comes from a study of human T cells and chemical hapten exposure. As for the study in general: Cases of alopecia areata, totalis or universalis occurred in a predominantly female patient group. Variability of per-sample TCR yields stemmed mainly from small differences in pooled library volume.

Study observations and caveats: No shift was seen in TCRs above 1 in 1000 frequency with DPC sensitization.

The germline CDR1 and CDR2 sequences are SQVTM and ANQGSEA. CDR3 size: 13 residues. V shed 4 bases and J shed 5 bases, with 11 bases lying between them. This TCR was recovered from a woman aged 18-35 years with alopecia areata. Some clones in this sample may be carry-over from other donors' samples. The V gene is TRBV29-1, the J gene TRBJ1-4; the D gene is possibly TRBD1 (6 bases). The source was whole blood, collected in connection with sensitization to the hapten diphenylcyclopropenone (DPC). In nucleotides, the CDR3 is TGCAGCGTTGGAACAGGGAAAAATGAAAAACTGTTTTTT. Its protein is CSVGTGKNEKLFF.